What follows are 3 T cell receptor beta chains derived from one specimen sequenced in a study of T cells after yellow fever vaccination. TCRdb passed the 5' RACE reads through MiXCR, listing each CDR3 protein once. The sample shows hundreds of thousands of distinct CDR3 sequences, approximately 12% of them seen only once. The starting material was CD4+ T cells sorted from PBMCs, obtained 15 days after the yellow fever booster vaccination. The receptor set was obtained from a man aged 18 to 30 who received the YFV17D yellow fever vaccine.

The V and J genes are TRBV6-2 or TRBV6-3 and TRBJ2-1; D unclear. Germline CDR1 and CDR2: MNHEY and SVGEGT. Deletions cut 8 bases from V and 8 bases from J, with 13 bases between. This CDR3 spans 12 amino acids. Here the CDR3 DNA reads TGTGCCAGCTTGGGGTATTACGATGAGCAGTTCTTC. Amino acid sequence: CASLGYYDEQFF.

This chain links TRBV4-2 with TRBJ2-1, with D hard to call. The germline gives CDR1 LGHNA, CDR2 YNFKEQ. The ends were cut back, 4 bases at V and 1 base at J, with 11 bases in the middle. CDR3 length equals 15 residues. The CDR3 nucleotides are TGTGCCAGCAGCCGTGACGTACAGTCCTACAATGAGCAGTTCTTC. This gives the protein CASSRDVQSYNEQFF.

The chain carries TRBV20-1 and TRBJ1-1, with D unclear. V was clipped by 6 bases and J by 8 bases, with 7 bases between them. This CDR3 spans 9 amino acids. Germline V gene data show CDR1 as DFQATT and CDR2 as SNEGSKA (reference sequence). The CDR3 bases are TGCAGTGCCACGACGGAAGCTTTCTTT. It is translated as CSATTEAFF.